This TCR beta chain was found in a study of T cell responses to AZD1222 COVID-19 vaccine (dated by TCRdb to about 2021). Concerning the study at large: A total of 230 to 250 trial participants underwent TCR sequencing, of whom some 210 received two doses of AZD1222 and about 25 received two doses of the MenACWY control vaccine. Trial participants were enrolled by age into 18-55, 56-69 and 70-plus year subgroups, with about 150, 28 and 57 TCR-sequenced participants respectively.

What the work shows at the level of the full study, not this receptor alone: Nearly half of unique spike-specific TCRs reportedly recognized epitopes outside regions mutated in the B.1.351 and B.1.1.7 variants. Because no day 14 peak-response samples were available, the repertoires could be characterized only after the peak T cell response. The vaccine-associated CD4 TCRs covered the entire spike protein, and the dominant responses fell in regions 160-218 and 743-854. Participants were mostly white British and included more females than males, and it was suggested by the authors that clonal diversity may have been underestimated. After two AZD1222 doses, both the breadth and the depth of spike-specific TCRs were significantly higher than at day 0 and than in MenACWY recipients. Only six AZD1222 recipients were SARS-CoV-2 seropositive at baseline, limiting conclusions about previously exposed vaccinees. The 56-69-year group was small, and its depth increase did not reach significance, likely because of low power.

The time point tag for this specimen amounts to: about 28 days (+/-7) after the second vaccine dose. The sample's treatment or condition label, decoded: meningococcal conjugate vaccine given as trial control. The vaccinee samples were drawn from two UK trials, COV001 and COV002, one of which was a single-blind randomized controlled phase 2/3 trial testing AZD1222 (ChAdOx1 nCoV-19) in healthy adults. For TCRbeta chain sequencing, PBMC samples from trial participants were taken at day 0 and at day 28 after the second dose. Concerning this clone: The antigen this receptor binds is unknown. No base qualities exist here, and no much larger clone lies one base off it.

The CDR3 regions of human TCRbeta chains were subjected to immunosequencing. On the authors' methods: TCRs in the repertoires were matched against a reference library of SARS-CoV-2-specific TCRs that had been generated with the MIRA antigen-specificity platform. Breadth was defined as the fraction of unique TCRs that were SARS-CoV-2-associated. Depth was defined as the fraction of total T cells that were SARS-CoV-2-associated. Each spike-specific TCR was assigned to its reactive spike region and to a CD4 or CD8 class using the MIRA data. Log10-transformed breadth and depth values were compared by one-way ANOVA with Sidak's multiple comparisons tests. TCRdb's version of the immuneACCESS table is confined to in-frame rearrangements and falls short of the full clone set. An unresolved V gene accounts for under half of the shortfall where checked; the remainder is of unknown origin. D and trimming were read from the DNA, whereas the V and J calls and clone size are those reported in that table. The sample table holds about 120,000 clones, of which more than 80% were seen once. Over 4% of the sample is held by the ten biggest clonotypes.

V is pared back by 4 bases and J by 8 bases, with 18 bases lying between the germline termini. Reading the germline V gene gives CDR1 ENHRY and CDR2 SYGVKD. Measured from the cysteine to the phenylalanine, the CDR3 is 16 residues long. CDR3 DNA only is kept here, 48 bases in frame from base 1. The rearranged chain carries TRBV10-3 and TRBJ1-6; the D segment could be TRBD1, given 5 matching bases. The source material was peripheral blood, sampled 28 days after the second dose of the MenACWY control vaccine. This receptor was identified in an adult who received the MenACWY meningococcal vaccine as a control. The DNA sequence is TGTGCCATCAGTGCCCCCCCCGGGACTGGGGATTCACCCCTCCACTTT. This sequence encodes CAISAPPGTGDSPLHF.